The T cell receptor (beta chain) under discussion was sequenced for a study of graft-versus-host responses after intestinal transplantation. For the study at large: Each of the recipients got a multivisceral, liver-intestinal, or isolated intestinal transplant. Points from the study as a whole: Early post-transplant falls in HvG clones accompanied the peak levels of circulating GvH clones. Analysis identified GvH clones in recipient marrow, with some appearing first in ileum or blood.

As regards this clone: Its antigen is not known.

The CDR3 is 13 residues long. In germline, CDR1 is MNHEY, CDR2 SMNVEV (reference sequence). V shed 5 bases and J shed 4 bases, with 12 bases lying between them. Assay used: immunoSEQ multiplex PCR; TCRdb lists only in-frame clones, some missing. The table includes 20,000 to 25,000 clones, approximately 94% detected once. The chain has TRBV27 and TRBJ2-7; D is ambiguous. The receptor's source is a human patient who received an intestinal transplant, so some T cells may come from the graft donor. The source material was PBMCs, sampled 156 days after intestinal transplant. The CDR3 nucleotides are TGTGCCAGCAGTAACCGCCCCCAATACGAGCAGTACTTC. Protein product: CASSNRPQYEQYF.